Below are 19 T cell receptor beta chains sequenced from a single sample in a study of T cell changes during pregnancy in multiple sclerosis. Only in-frame clones appear in the TCRdb table, and some are missing; sequencing was by immunoSEQ multiplex PCR. The sample has tens of thousands of clones; over 85% are singletons. The sample in question was peripheral blood, obtained in the second trimester of pregnancy. The source is a female donor in good health, enrolled as a control in a pregnancy study.

The CDR3 DNA reads as TGTGCCAGCAGTTTAAAGAGTAACACCGAGGGCGAGCAGTACTTC. Encoded protein: CASSLKSNTEGEQYF. The chain employs TRBV27 and TRBJ2-7; TRBD2 might be the D (5 bases). This CDR3 contains 15 residues. Germline CDR1 MNHEY, CDR2 SMNVEV (reference sequence). V was clipped by 2 bases and J by 6 bases, with 17 bases between them.

This clone occurred once. The chain uses TRBV7-2 and TRBJ2-4; TRBD1 matches 12 bases. The length of the CDR3 is 14 residues. The germline CDR1 and CDR2 sequences are SGHTA and FQGNSA. Losses at the gene ends were 5 bases for V and 7 bases for J; bases not matched to a gene: 3. CDR3 coding DNA: TGTGCCAGCAGCCCGGGACAGGGGGCTAACATTCAGTACTTC. This encodes CASSPGQGANIQYF.

The chain couples TRBV2 to TRBJ1-3, with 8 bases identical to TRBD1. V was pared by 6 bases and J by 0 bases, with 7 bases of the junction left unmatched. CDR3 length: 16 amino acids. Germline assignment: CDR1 SNHLY and CDR2 FYNNEI. DNA for the CDR3: TGTGCCAGCAGCCAACTGGGGACAGGCTCTGGAAACACCATATATTTT. This gives the protein CASSQLGTGSGNTIYF.

The V call is TRBV29-1, the J call TRBJ2-5; possibly TRBD2 for D (5 bases). This CDR3 region has 12 residues. The germline CDR1 and CDR2 sequences are SQVTM and ANQGSEA. Trimming removed 4 bases from V and 3 bases from J, with 9 bases in between. CDR3 nucleotide sequence: TGCAGCGTTGCGAATAGCGAAGAGACCCAGTACTTC. It encodes CSVANSEETQYF.

The genes are TRBV19 and TRBJ2-7, with 7 bases that match TRBD1. The germline V gene encodes CDR1 LNHDA and CDR2 SQIVND (reference sequence). This CDR3 is 13 amino acids long. The V gene end was trimmed by 11 bases and the J gene end by 4 bases; junction bases not matched to a gene: 11. The CDR3 DNA sequence: TGTGCCTCCAGTAGACAGGGAGTATACGAGCAGTACTTC. It specifies CASSRQGVYEQYF.

This clone appeared a single time. CDR3 bases: TGTGCCAGCAGCCGACAGGGTCGCACTGAAGCTTTCTTT. It encodes CASSRQGRTEAFF. This chain uses TRBV2 with TRBJ1-1; 7 bases match TRBD1. Germline assignment: CDR1 SNHLY and CDR2 FYNNEI. The trim removed 6 bases at V and 4 bases at J, leaving 5 bases unmatched. The CDR3 consists of 13 residues.

The chain carries TRBV4-2 and TRBJ2-7; TRBD2 matches 9 bases. V lost 4 bases, J lost 7 bases, and 5 bases stayed unmatched. CDR3 size: 13 residues. Germline values: CDR1 LGHNA, CDR2 YNFKEQ. The CDR3, as DNA: TGTGCCAGCAGCCCCGGACTAGCGAAGGAGCAGTACTTC. Its protein is CASSPGLAKEQYF.

The sample holds one count of this clone. V usage is TRBV29-1 and J usage is TRBJ2-3, with TRBD2 matching over 12 bases. The germline gives CDR1 SQVTM, CDR2 ANQGSEA. V lost 5 bases and J lost 4; bases outside the gene matches: 7. The CDR3 extends over 15 amino acids. CDR3 nucleotide sequence: TGCAGCGTTCTCGGGCTAGCGGGAGGGTCAGATACGCAGTATTTT. It translates to CSVLGLAGGSDTQYF.

This rearrangement joins TRBV5-8 to TRBJ1-3, with a possible D match to TRBD1 (5 bases). Germline assignment: CDR1 SGHTS and CDR2 YDEGEE. The V end was cut by 0 bases, the J end by 2 bases, with 12 bases between. The CDR3 is 16 residues long. The CDR3 spells CASSLEGLQAGNTIYF. The DNA of the CDR3 is TGTGCCAGCAGCTTGGAGGGACTTCAAGCTGGAAACACCATATATTTT.

The V and J genes are TRBV5-1 and TRBJ2-1; tentatively, D is TRBD2 (5 bases). Germline-derived CDR1 and CDR2 are SGHRS and YFSETQ. V was cut by 6 bases and J by 0 bases, with 10 bases left in between. The CDR3 has 14 amino acids. CDR3 in DNA: TGCGCCAGCACCCCGGGGAGCTCCTACAATGAGCAGTTCTTC. Its protein product is CASTPGSSYNEQFF.

This clone was seen a single time. This rearrangement joins TRBV28 to TRBJ1-2, with D tentatively TRBD1 (6 bases). V was shortened by 5 bases and J by 4 bases, with 11 bases between the two germline ends. The CDR3 has 13 residues. The germline V gene encodes CDR1 MDHEN and CDR2 SYDVKM. CDR3 in amino acids: CASSPKTGYGYTF. The DNA of the CDR3 is TGTGCCAGCAGTCCTAAGACAGGCTATGGCTACACCTTC.

V gene TRBV6-5 combines with J gene TRBJ2-7; possible D gene TRBD1, 5 bases. The CDR3 is 15 amino acids. Deletions cut 6 bases from V and 5 bases from J, with 20 bases between. Germline assignment: CDR1 MNHEY and CDR2 SVGAGI. The CDR3 DNA reads as TGTGCCAGCAGGAAAGGGCTTGGACAACACCACGAGCAGTACTTC. Translation: CASRKGLGQHHEQYF.

The chain joins TRBV10-3 to TRBJ2-5; TRBD2 might be the D (6 bases). V was pared by 6 bases and J by 5 bases, with 10 bases between. Germline V gene sequence: CDR1 ENHRY, CDR2 SYGVKD. This CDR3 region has 12 residues. CDR3 in amino acids: CAIRGAGETQYF. CDR3 coding DNA: TGTGCCATCAGAGGGGCGGGGGAGACCCAGTACTTC.

The rearrangement links TRBV5-1 to TRBJ1-5; D might be TRBD1 (5 bases). Germline-derived CDR1 and CDR2 are SGHRS and YFSETQ. The CDR3 has 15 residues. V was cut by 4 bases and J by 0 bases, with 11 bases left in between. The CDR3 spells CASSPEGNSNQPQHF. The CDR3 region has the DNA TGCGCCAGCAGCCCGGAGGGGAATAGCAATCAGCCCCAGCATTTT.

The V gene is TRBV6-5, the J gene TRBJ2-7, with a weak D call TRBD2 (5 bases). From germline, CDR1 is MNHEY and CDR2 SVGAGI. This CDR3 has 13 amino acids. The V end was cut by 0 bases, the J end by 6 bases, with 9 bases between. The CDR3 DNA sequence: TGTGCCAGCAGTTACTCGAGAGGGATCGAGCAGTACTTC. Its translation: CASSYSRGIEQYF.

The chain is built from TRBV27 and TRBJ2-3, with D possibly TRBD2 on 6 matching bases. V lost 5 bases, J lost 1 base, and 13 bases lay in between. This CDR3 contains 15 residues. Germline V gives CDR1 MNHEY, CDR2 SMNVEV (reference sequence). CDR3 region: CASSPPGLRTDTQYF. The CDR3 coding sequence is TGTGCCAGCAGTCCTCCGGGACTTCGCACAGATACGCAGTATTTT.

The chain couples TRBV5-1 to TRBJ1-4; no reliable D call. Germline V gene lookup returns CDR1 SGHRS and CDR2 YFSETQ. This CDR3 contains 16 residues. The V gene lost 4 bases and the J gene lost 0 bases, with 13 bases spanning the gap. In DNA, the CDR3 is TGCGCCAGCAGCCCGGGGTCGGGTGCAACTAATGAAAAACTGTTTTTT. Its translation: CASSPGSGATNEKLFF.

V is TRBV6-5 and J is TRBJ1-5; D ambiguous. CDR1 is MNHEY, CDR2 SVGAGI, per germline. The CDR3 covers 14 residues. The germline V and J ends were trimmed by 6 bases and 4 bases, with 13 bases remaining between them. The DNA for the CDR3 is TGTGCCAGCAGCCCCGGGAGGGTGAATCAGCCCCAGCATTTT. Protein: CASSPGRVNQPQHF.

This rearrangement joins TRBV7-2 to TRBJ2-3; D might be TRBD1 (6 bases). This CDR3 is 14 amino acids long. V shed 6 bases and J shed 4 bases, with 14 bases lying between them. Looked up from germline, CDR1 is SGHTA and CDR2 is FQGNSA. CDR3 DNA: TGTGCCAGCAGGTTACAGGGCCTTTCAGATACGCAGTATTTT. Translation: CASRLQGLSDTQYF.